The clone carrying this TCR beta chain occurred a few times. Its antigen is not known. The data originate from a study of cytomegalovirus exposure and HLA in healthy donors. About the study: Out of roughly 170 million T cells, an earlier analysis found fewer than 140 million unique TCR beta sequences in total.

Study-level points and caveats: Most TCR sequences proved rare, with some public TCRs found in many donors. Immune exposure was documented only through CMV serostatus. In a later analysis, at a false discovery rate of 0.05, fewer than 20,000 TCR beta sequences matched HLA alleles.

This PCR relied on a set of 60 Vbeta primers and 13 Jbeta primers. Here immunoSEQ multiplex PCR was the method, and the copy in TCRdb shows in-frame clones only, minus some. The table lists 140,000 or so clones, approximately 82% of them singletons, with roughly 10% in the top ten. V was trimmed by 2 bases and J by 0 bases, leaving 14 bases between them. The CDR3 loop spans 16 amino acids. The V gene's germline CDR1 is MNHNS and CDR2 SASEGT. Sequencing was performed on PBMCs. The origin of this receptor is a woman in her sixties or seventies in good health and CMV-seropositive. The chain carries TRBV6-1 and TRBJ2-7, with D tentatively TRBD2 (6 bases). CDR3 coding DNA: TGTGCCAGCAGTGAACCGGGAGAGAGGAGCTCCTACGAGCAGTACTTC. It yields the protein CASSEPGERSSYEQYF.